The clone carrying this T cell receptor beta chain was seen many times. The antigen is not known. The sample is drawn from a study of T cell repertoires in cytomegalovirus infection. Study details: Indications came from public TCR beta signatures; they pointed to CMV infection and to a matching HLA type. Study-wide findings and caveats: Totalled public TCR beta family frequency picked out people who carried CMV plus the relevant HLA. Dominating the ex vivo response were HLA-C-restricted CMV-specific TCR beta clonotypes.

The CDR3 loop spans 13 amino acids. V was pared by 6 bases and J by 5 bases, with 6 bases of the junction left unmatched. CDR1 and CDR2 (germline): MNHEY, SVGEGT. MiXCR, applied by TCRdb to the reads, yields one record per CDR3 protein. The table has fewer than 250,000 distinct CDR3 sequences, around 12% seen once; the top ten hold 1.5% to 2%. The chain couples TRBV6-2 or TRBV6-3 to TRBJ2-7; 8 bases align to TRBD2. The sequenced sample was PBMCs. The receptor was derived from a human donor in good health (CMV status not recorded). Some clones in this sample may be carry-over from other donors' samples. CDR3 sequence: CASRNSGIDEQYF. The CDR3 DNA follows: TGTGCCAGCAGGAATAGCGGGATTGACGAGCAGTACTTC.